The 4 T cell receptor beta chains given below trace back to one sample, sequenced in a study of early T cells in non-severe SARS-CoV-2 infection (dated by TCRdb to the early 2020s). The receptor library was made with 5' RACE. Sequencing was carried out with a NextSeq 500. TCRdb reanalyzed the raw reads on its own, using fastp at Q25 for trimming and MiXCR for clone calling, and kept in-frame beta chains. Records with the same CDR3 protein are collapsed into one entry carrying the most frequent genes and DNA. This sample holds about 25,000 distinct CDR3 sequences; about 4.5% were observed only once. About 9.3% of the sample belongs to the ten largest clones. The sample comprised whole blood. The receptors originated from an adult who was a healthcare worker with PCR-confirmed SARS-CoV-2 infection or an uninfected control (not recorded which).

Many counts were recorded for this clonotype. The chain has TRBV29-1 and TRBJ2-3; TRBD1 is a possible D gene (5 bases). The ends were cut back, 4 bases at V and 0 bases at J, with 11 bases in the middle. This CDR3 has 14 amino acids. The germline gives CDR1 SQVTM, CDR2 ANQGSEA. CDR3 amino acids: CSVVAQGSTDTQYF. CDR3 coding DNA: TGCAGCGTTGTCGCGCAGGGAAGCACAGATACGCAGTATTTT.

A few counts support this clonotype. The chain is built from TRBV28 and TRBJ2-7, with 9 bases that match TRBD1. CDR3 length: 15 amino acids. The trim removed 3 bases at V and 2 bases at J, leaving 5 bases unmatched. The germline V gene has CDR1 MDHEN and CDR2 SYDVKM. CDR3 protein: CASSLVRTGAYEQYF. DNA of the CDR3: TGTGCCAGCAGTTTGGTGAGGACAGGGGCCTACGAGCAGTACTTC.

This clonotype showed up many times. CDR3 bases: TGTGCCACAGGGCCCTTTACTCGACTAGCGGGGGGGGCCAATGAGCAGTTCTTC. Encoded protein: CATGPFTRLAGGANEQFF. This chain uses TRBV7-9 with TRBJ2-1; 14 nucleotides line up with TRBD2. Germline lookup yields CDR1 SEHNR and CDR2 FQNEAQ (reference sequence). V was clipped by 10 bases and J by 6 bases; unmatched bases: 17. This CDR3 is built from 18 residues.

The rearrangement joins TRBV28 to TRBJ2-2, with TRBD1 matching over 8 bases. After removal of 8 bases from V and 0 bases from J, the junction contained 2 bases not matched to a gene. The germline gives CDR1 MDHEN, CDR2 SYDVKM. CDR3 size: 14 residues. The CDR3 spells CASGGQANTGELFF. As DNA, the CDR3 is TGTGCCAGCGGGGGACAGGCGAACACCGGGGAGCTGTTTTTT.